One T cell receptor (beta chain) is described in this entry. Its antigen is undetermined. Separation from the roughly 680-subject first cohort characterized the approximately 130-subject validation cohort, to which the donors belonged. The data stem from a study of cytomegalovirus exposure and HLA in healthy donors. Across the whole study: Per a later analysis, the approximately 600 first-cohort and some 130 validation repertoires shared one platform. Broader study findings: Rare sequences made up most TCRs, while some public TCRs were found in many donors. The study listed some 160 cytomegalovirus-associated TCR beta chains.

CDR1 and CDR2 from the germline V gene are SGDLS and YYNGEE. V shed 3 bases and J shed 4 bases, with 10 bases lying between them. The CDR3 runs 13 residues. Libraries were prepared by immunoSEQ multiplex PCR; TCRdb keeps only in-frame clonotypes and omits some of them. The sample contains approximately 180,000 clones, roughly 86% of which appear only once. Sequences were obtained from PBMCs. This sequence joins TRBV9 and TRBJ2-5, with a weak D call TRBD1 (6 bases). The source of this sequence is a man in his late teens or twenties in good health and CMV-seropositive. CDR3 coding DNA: TGTGCCAGCAGCGAGGGCAGGGGAGAGACCCAGTACTTC. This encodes CASSEGRGETQYF.